Listed below are T cell receptor beta chains from one sample, sequenced in a study of shared clonotypes between healthy human individuals. The assay was immunoSEQ multiplex PCR, and TCRdb's table has in-frame clones only and misses some. This sample has about 2.2 million clones, with just over 90% found just once. Sequencing input: naive CD8+ T cells from PBMCs. The source of these receptors is a man younger than 35 in good health. Some clones in this sample may be carry-over from other donors' samples. Each CDR3 is given with its conserved first and last residue.

j_call v_call cdr3_aa
TRBJ2-1 TRBV30 CAWEGLAGVGFF
TRBJ2-2 TRBV7-3 CASSPTLAGELFF
TRBJ1-1 TRBV6-1 CASTQGRTEAFF
TRBJ2-7 TRBV4-1 CASSHPRRDEQYF
TRBJ2-3 TRBV7-9 CASSSRRGQHTDTQYF
TRBJ2-3 TRBV2 CASTQPWGGEHRDTQYF
TRBJ1-5 TRBV19 CASSIRTGYNQPQHF
TRBJ2-1 TRBV28 CASSPRGGSVYNEQFF
TRBJ1-1 TRBV4-1 CASSQEIASRNTEAFF
TRBJ2-5 TRBV30 CAWSVGPRGETQYF
TRBJ2-5 TRBV11-2 CASSYGTALGAQYF
TRBJ2-7 TRBV5-1 CASSWLEQGVNEQYF
TRBJ1-4 TRBV2 CASSSTDSPQPPEKLFF
TRBJ2-7 TRBV6-1 CASSEADSYEQYF
TRBJ1-1 TRBV7-8 CASSPGSIPEAFF
TRBJ1-1 TRBV5-6 CASSFPTGNTEAFF
TRBJ2-3 TRBV5-1 CASSLGDTTDTQYF
TRBJ2-7 TRBV29-1 CSVEVQGRSYEQYF
TRBJ2-7 TRBV14 CASSDAGTGYYEQYF
TRBJ2-7 TRBV9 CASSKGSGEQYF
TRBJ2-1 TRBV6-4 CASSDPWGEQFF
TRBJ1-4 TRBV28 CASSLYAAYNEKLFF
TRBJ2-1 TRBV4-1 CASSLGGSSYNEQFF
TRBJ2-1 TRBV11-2 CASSLFLAPEQFF
TRBJ2-7 TRBV29-1 CSVAGGGAPEQYF
TRBJ2-7 TRBV10-1 CASSDRIDSYEQYF
TRBJ1-4 TRBV18 CASSPRSVTTNEKLFF
TRBJ2-3 TRBV4-3 CASSQDLEREIPDTQYF
TRBJ2-2 TRBV4-3 CASSQGGRGNTGELFF
TRBJ2-5 TRBV29-1 CSVELSGKETQYF
TRBJ2-3 TRBV9 CASSVGGSWITDTQYF
TRBJ1-2 TRBV9 CASSGETDSYGYTF
TRBJ2-3 TRBV5-8 CASSLGTSGTDTQYF
TRBJ1-2 TRBV19 CASSLENWDYGYTF
TRBJ2-5 TRBV7-9 CASSSTTRDGSRETQYF
TRBJ1-1 TRBV25-1 CASSGPRTGNTEAFF
TRBJ2-7 TRBV27 CASRNRGRSYEQYF
TRBJ2-7 TRBV7-9 CASSPPGGGITYEQYF
TRBJ2-3 TRBV11-1 CASTDLGGQYF
TRBJ1-5 TRBV6-5 CASSYPGQPQHF